These 28 T cell receptor beta chains share one sample of origin, sequenced in a study of blood T cell repertoires in COVID-19. Here immunoSEQ multiplex PCR was the method, and the copy in TCRdb shows in-frame clones only, minus some. In the table there are roughly 310,000 clones, 89% of which are singletons. Sequencing was carried out using PBMCs or T cells enriched from blood (not recorded which). These receptors all stem from a woman aged 40 to 49 who had recovered from COVID-19.

This clone has more than one count but fewer than ten. The chain employs TRBV6-2 or TRBV6-3 and TRBJ2-4; 12 bases map to TRBD2. Germline values: CDR1 MNHEY, CDR2 SVGEGT. V lost 6 bases to trimming and J lost 6 bases; unmatched junction nucleotides: 6. The CDR3 covers 15 residues. The CDR3 loop reads CASSILAGGINIQYF. Here the CDR3 DNA reads TGTGCCAGCAGCATACTAGCGGGAGGAATAAACATTCAGTACTTC.

The V call is TRBV11-3, the J call TRBJ2-1, with TRBD1 as a possible D gene (6 bases). The V end lost 5 bases, the J end lost 8 bases, and 13 bases lay between the germline ends. The CDR3 consists of 13 residues. CDR1 SGHNT and CDR2 YENEEA come from the germline V gene. The CDR3: CASSGGRAHEQFF. CDR3 sequence (DNA): TGTGCCAGCAGCGGGGGCCGGGCGCATGAGCAGTTCTTC.

As regards this clone: An end of the junction differs from the germline gene, which may be a read error. The chain uses TRBV6-4 and TRBJ1-5; the D is unclear. Germline CDR1 MRHNA, CDR2 SNTAGT. The CDR3 runs 13 residues. CDR3 protein: CANSDSRVGPQHF. As DNA, the CDR3 is TGTGCCAACAGTGACTCGCGGGTGGGGCCCCAGCATTTT.

With regard to this clone: Sequence at one end of the junction differs from germline and may be a read error. The chain recombines TRBV2 with TRBJ2-7, with D tentatively TRBD1 (5 bases). CDR3 length: 14 residues. Germline CDR1 is SNHLY and CDR2 is FYNNEI. CDR3 in DNA: TGTGCCAGCTCTCAGGGAAGGACCTCCGACGAGCAGTACTTC. It specifies CASSQGRTSDEQYF. Full variable domain (remainder filled in from reference TRBV2 and TRBJ2-7): EPEVTQTPSHQVTQMGQEVILRCVPISNHLYFYWYRQILGQKVEFLVSFYNNEISEKSEIFDDQFSVERPDGSNFTLKIRSTKLEDSAMYFCASSQGRTSDEQYFGPGTRLTVT.

The CDR3: CASSIGGGSSYEQYF. CDR3 coding DNA: TGTGCCAGTAGTATAGGGGGGGGTAGTTCCTACGAGCAGTACTTC. The chain joins TRBV19 to TRBJ2-7; TRBD2 agrees at 7 bases. Unmatched junction bases numbered 4, after V lost 1 base and J lost 1 base. Germline V gene lookup returns CDR1 LNHDA and CDR2 SQIVND (reference sequence). The CDR3 has 15 residues.

V and J are TRBV5-1 and TRBJ2-3; perhaps TRBD2 as D (6 bases). Deletions cut 2 bases from V and 0 bases from J, with 10 bases between. Germline V gene lookup returns CDR1 SGHRS and CDR2 YFSETQ. The length of the CDR3 is 15 residues. The CDR3 here is CASSFGGASTDTQYF. The CDR3 DNA is TGCGCCAGCAGCTTTGGCGGGGCTAGCACAGATACGCAGTATTTT.

The chain uses TRBV29-1 and TRBJ2-1, with TRBD1 as a possible D gene (5 bases). Trimming took off 3 bases at V and 4 bases at J, with 13 bases between the two ends. The CDR3 contains 14 residues. CDR1 is SQVTM and CDR2 is ANQGSEA in the germline V gene. The CDR3, as DNA: TGCAGCGTTGACCCGGAACAGGTTTACAATGAGCAGTTCTTC. Its protein is CSVDPEQVYNEQFF.

The chain employs TRBV6-1 and TRBJ1-2; D not certain. V gave up 1 base and J gave up 8 bases, with 8 bases separating them. The CDR3 contains 12 residues. Per germline, CDR1 MNHNS and CDR2 SASEGT. CDR3 protein: CASSEVFGGYTF. The CDR3 nucleotides are TGTGCCAGCAGTGAAGTTTTCGGGGGCTACACCTTC.

The V call is TRBV7-3, the J call TRBJ2-3; 7 bases map to TRBD2. CDR1 is SGHTA, CDR2 FQGTGA, per germline. Germline trimming cut 0 bases from V and 2 bases from J; bases unmatched to any gene: 2. The CDR3 is made up of 15 amino acids. CDR3 bases: TGTGCCAGCAGCTTAACGGGGGGGACCACAGATACGCAGTATTTT. Protein: CASSLTGGTTDTQYF. The complete variable domain, with remaining parts taken from reference TRBV7-3 and TRBJ2-3, reads GAGVSQTPSNKVTEKGKYVELRCDPISGHTALYWYRQSLGQGPEFLIYFQGTGAADDSGLPNDRFFAVRPEGSVSTLKIQRTERGDSAVYLCASSLTGGTTDTQYFGPGTRLTVL.

This chain joins TRBV5-1 and TRBJ1-1; D might be TRBD1 (6 bases). This CDR3 has 12 residues. V was pared by 0 bases and J by 8 bases, with 8 bases between. Germline CDR1 and CDR2: SGHRS and YFSETQ. The CDR3 loop is CASSLGQAEAFF. In DNA form, the CDR3 reads TGCGCCAGCAGCTTGGGACAGGCCGAAGCTTTCTTT. The whole variable domain, remainder taken from reference TRBV5-1 and TRBJ1-1, is KAGVTQTPRYLIKTRGQQVTLSCSPISGHRSVSWYQQTPGQGLQFLFEYFSETQRNKGNFPGRFSGRQFSNSRSEMNVSTLELGDSALYLCASSLGQAEAFFGQGTRLTVV.

The rearrangement joins TRBV10-2 to TRBJ2-7; D might be TRBD1 (6 bases). Germline values: CDR1 WSHSY, CDR2 SAAADI. V shed 5 bases and J shed 2 bases, with 13 bases lying between them. This CDR3 has 14 residues. CDR3: CASSPQGFAYEQYF. CDR3 sequence (DNA): TGCGCCAGCAGTCCACAGGGCTTTGCCTACGAGCAGTACTTC.

This chain joins TRBV7-2 and TRBJ2-6; the D is unclear. Trimming took off 5 bases at V and 0 bases at J, with 11 bases between the two ends. From germline, CDR1 is SGHTA and CDR2 FQGNSA. The length of the CDR3 is 16 residues. CDR3 sequence (DNA): TGTGCCAGCAGCCAAGACGAGGACTCTGGGGCCAACGTCCTGACTTTC. Its protein product is CASSQDEDSGANVLTF. The whole variable domain, remainder taken from reference TRBV7-2 and TRBJ2-6, is GAGVSQSPSNKVTEKGKDVELRCDPISGHTALYWYRQSLGQGLEFLIYFQGNSAPDKSGLPSDRFSAERTGGSVSTLTIQRTQQEDSAVYLCASSQDEDSGANVLTFGAGSRLTVL.

V and J are TRBV6-2 or TRBV6-3 and TRBJ2-7; 8 bases line up with TRBD1. Unmatched junction bases numbered 13, after V lost 2 bases and J lost 4 bases. The CDR3 is made up of 17 amino acids. The germline V gene encodes CDR1 MNHEY and CDR2 SVGEGT. The CDR3 region is CASSYPRVTGVLYEQYF. The CDR3 DNA reads as TGTGCCAGCAGTTACCCAAGGGTGACAGGGGTCCTTTACGAGCAGTACTTC.

CDR3 nucleotides: TGTGCCAGCAGCTGGTGGGGACAGGGGCGTTATAATTCACCCCTCCACTTT. Encoded protein: CASSWWGQGRYNSPLHF. V and J are TRBV5-6 and TRBJ1-6; 10 bases fit TRBD1. Germline assignment: CDR1 SGHDT and CDR2 YYEEEE. The CDR3 is 17 amino acids. Trimming took 3 bases from V and 4 from J; bases not matched to a gene: 7.

The chain combines TRBV3-1 (or the pseudogene TRBV3-2) with TRBJ2-2; D gene unclear. V was cut by 2 bases and J by 2 bases, with 6 bases left in between. Germline V gene sequence: CDR1 LGHDT, CDR2 YNNKEL (reference sequence). The CDR3 runs to 14 residues. CDR3 loop: CASSQSPNTGELFF. The CDR3 bases are TGTGCCAGCAGCCAAAGCCCCAACACCGGGGAGCTGTTTTTT.

V usage is TRBV9 and J usage is TRBJ2-1; a possible D gene is TRBD2 (7 bases). The V end lost 0 bases, the J end lost 8 bases, and 12 bases lay between the germline ends. Germline V gene lookup returns CDR1 SGDLS and CDR2 YYNGEE. CDR3 length: 14 residues. The CDR3 region has the DNA TGTGCCAGCAGCGTAGAAGGGGGGAGGGATGAGCAGTTCTTC. Its protein product is CASSVEGGRDEQFF.

The genes are TRBV4-2 and TRBJ2-3; D possibly corresponds to TRBD1 (6 bases). V gave up 0 bases and J gave up 3 bases, with 13 bases separating them. This CDR3 region has 16 residues. Germline CDR1 and CDR2: LGHNA and YNFKEQ. The CDR3 region is CASSQEAPGVTDTQYF. The CDR3 bases are TGTGCCAGCAGCCAAGAAGCCCCAGGGGTGACAGATACGCAGTATTTT.

This chain connects TRBV28 to TRBJ1-6, with unresolved D. V was trimmed by 0 bases and J by 6 bases, leaving 15 bases between them. Germline assignment: CDR1 MDHEN and CDR2 SYDVKM. The CDR3 loop spans 17 amino acids. CDR3 nucleotides: TGTGCCAGCAGTTTATGGGTTAACGGGAACTTTAATTCACCCCTCCACTTT. It translates to CASSLWVNGNFNSPLHF. The variable domain in full, with the rest retrieved from reference TRBV28 and TRBJ1-6, is DVKVTQSSRYLVKRTGEKVFLECVQDMDHENMFWYRQDPGLGLRLIYFSYDVKMKEKGDIPEGYSVSREKKERFSLILESASTNQTSMYLCASSLWVNGNFNSPLHFGNGTRLTVT.

V usage is TRBV19 and J usage is TRBJ2-7; TRBD2 is a possible D gene (7 bases). CDR3 size: 12 residues. V lost 9 bases, J lost 6 bases, and 15 bases lay in between. The V gene's germline CDR1 is LNHDA and CDR2 SQIVND (reference sequence). CDR3 region: CASRGGAGEQYF. CDR3 in DNA: TGTGCCAGCCGAGGGGGGGCAGGCGAGCAGTACTTC.

The CDR3 DNA reads TGTGCCAGCAGCGTAGCTACTGGGCGGGGGGCCTACAATGAGCAGTTCTTC. Translation gives CASSVATGRGAYNEQFF. The J gene is TRBJ2-1, the V gene TRBV9; 8 nucleotides match TRBD2. V was clipped by 0 bases and J by 2 bases; unmatched bases: 7. Per the germline V gene, CDR1 is SGDLS and CDR2 is YYNGEE. The CDR3 is 17 residues long. Using reference TRBV9 and TRBJ2-1 for the parts outside the CDR3, the full variable domain is DSGVTQTPKHLITATGQRVTLRCSPRSGDLSVYWYQQSLDQGLQFLIQYYNGEERAKGNILERFSAQQFPDLHSELNLSSLELGDSALYFCASSVATGRGAYNEQFFGPGTRLTVL.

The rearrangement joins TRBV7-2 to TRBJ2-7, with 8 bases that match TRBD2. The J segment lost 2 bases and the V segment lost 4 bases, leaving 4 bases of the junction unmatched. This CDR3 region has 14 residues. Per germline, CDR1 SGHTA and CDR2 FQGNSA. As DNA, the CDR3 is TGTGCCAGCAGCTCACCGGGACTAGCCTACGAGCAGTACTTC. This sequence encodes CASSSPGLAYEQYF.

The chain recombines TRBV7-3 with TRBJ2-3; weak D call: TRBD1 (5 bases). CDR3 size: 15 residues. Trimming removed 6 bases from V and 7 bases from J, with 20 bases in between. Germline CDR1 and CDR2: SGHTA and FQGTGA. CDR3 sequence: CASSPGPPGANTQYF. CDR3 sequence (DNA): TGTGCCAGCAGTCCCGGACCCCCTGGGGCGAATACGCAGTATTTT.

The V gene is TRBV11-2, the J gene TRBJ2-7; D may be TRBD1 (6 bases). This CDR3 contains 13 residues. CDR1 is SGHAT and CDR2 is FQNNGV in the germline V gene. V lost 4 bases and J 2 bases, leaving 9 bases between the germline ends. CDR3 sequence (DNA): TGTGCCAGCAGCTCGACAGGACCCTACGAGCAGTACTTC. Translation gives CASSSTGPYEQYF. Variable domain in full (rest from reference TRBV11-2 and TRBJ2-7): EAGVAQSPRYKIIEKRQSVAFWCNPISGHATLYWYQQILGQGPKLLIQFQNNGVVDDSQLPKDRFSAERLKGVDSTLKIQPAKLEDSAVYLCASSSTGPYEQYFGPGTRLTVT.

The CDR3, as DNA: TGTGCCAGCAGCTTTAGCGGTGCCAGGCTGGGGAAGACCCAGTACTTC. Translating it yields CASSFSGARLGKTQYF. The chain recombines TRBV7-2 with TRBJ2-5, with D possibly TRBD2 on 6 matching bases. V was shortened by 3 bases and J by 6 bases, with 20 bases between the two germline ends. CDR3 length: 16 residues. CDR1 SGHTA and CDR2 FQGNSA come from the germline V gene.

The chain carries TRBV5-1 and TRBJ2-3; D remains ambiguous. This CDR3 has 14 residues. Germline assignment: CDR1 SGHRS and CDR2 YFSETQ. Between the trimmed V and J ends, which lost 0 bases and 3 bases, there was a span of 8 bases. The CDR3, as DNA: TGCGCCAGCAGCTTGGGGCAGTATACAGATACGCAGTATTTT. Its protein is CASSLGQYTDTQYF. Full variable domain (rest looked up from reference TRBV5-1 and TRBJ2-3): KAGVTQTPRYLIKTRGQQVTLSCSPISGHRSVSWYQQTPGQGLQFLFEYFSETQRNKGNFPGRFSGRQFSNSRSEMNVSTLELGDSALYLCASSLGQYTDTQYFGPGTRLTVL.

The chain recombines TRBV5-4 with TRBJ2-3; tentatively, D is TRBD1 (6 bases). Deletions cut 5 bases from V and 1 base from J, with 14 bases between. CDR1 is SGHNT and CDR2 is YYREEE in the germline V gene (reference sequence). The CDR3 runs 15 residues. The CDR3 here is CASRPGQNRTDTQYF. The CDR3 nucleotides read TGTGCCAGCAGACCAGGACAGAATCGCACAGATACGCAGTATTTT.

This clone was recorded once. The chain carries TRBV29-1 and TRBJ2-3, with a tentative D call TRBD2 (6 bases). Trimming shortened V by 4 bases and J by 0 bases, and 11 bases separated the two germline ends. The germline V gene encodes CDR1 SQVTM and CDR2 ANQGSEA. The CDR3 spans 14 residues. CDR3 sequence reads: CSVGVAASTDTQYF. The DNA for the CDR3 is TGCAGCGTTGGGGTAGCGGCTAGCACAGATACGCAGTATTTT.

V usage is TRBV5-1 and J usage is TRBJ1-3, with D maybe TRBD1 (6 bases). V was pared by 4 bases and J by 1 base, with 9 bases between. From germline, CDR1 is SGHRS and CDR2 YFSETQ. The CDR3 spans 14 residues. The CDR3 sequence is CASSPQGSGNTIYF. For the CDR3, the DNA is TGCGCCAGCAGCCCACAGGGTTCTGGAAACACCATATATTTT.